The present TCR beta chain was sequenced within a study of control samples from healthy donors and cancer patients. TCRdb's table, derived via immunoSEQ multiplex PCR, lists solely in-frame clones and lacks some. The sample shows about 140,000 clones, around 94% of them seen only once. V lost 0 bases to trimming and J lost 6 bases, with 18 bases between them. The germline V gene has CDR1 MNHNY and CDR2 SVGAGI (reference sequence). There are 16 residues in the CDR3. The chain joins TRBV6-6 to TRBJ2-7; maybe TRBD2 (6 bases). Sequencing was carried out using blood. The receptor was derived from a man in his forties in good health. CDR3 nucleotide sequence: TGTGCCAGCAGTTACTCGAGCCGCCGGGGGTCTCGCGAGCAGTACTTC. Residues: CASSYSSRRGSREQYF.